This T cell receptor (beta chain) stems from a study of blood T cell repertoires in COVID-19. This clone appeared many times. Per the original data handling: Amplification of reference gene primers was used by the study to estimate nucleated cell counts. Sequenced by immunoSEQ multiplex PCR; TCRdb stores in-frame clones only, minus some. V and J calls and clone size follow that table, whereas D and trimming were derived from the DNA. The profile shows a few hundred thousand clones, more than 75% of them singletons. This CDR3 spans 14 amino acids. V was pared by 5 bases and J by 6 bases, with 6 bases of the junction left unmatched. CDR1 and CDR2 from the germline V gene are SGHTA and FQGNSA. Up to 2 weeks before entering the study, exposed participants had met a COVID-19 case.

The TCR sequence derives from a woman aged 45-65 years who had been exposed to COVID-19. J is TRBJ1-5 and V is TRBV7-2; TRBD1 agrees at 8 bases. The source material was PBMCs or T cells enriched from blood (not recorded which). CDR3 sequence reads: CASSPGGWGQPQHF. CDR3 coding DNA: TGTGCCAGCAGCCCAGGGGGCTGGGGTCAGCCCCAGCATTTT.